This TCR beta chain was captured in a study of spatial heterogeneity in lung cancer. The CDR3 is 14 residues long. Looked up from germline, CDR1 is SGHVS and CDR2 is FQNEAQ. V lost 3 bases to trimming and J lost 3 bases; unmatched junction nucleotides: 3. To note about this clonotype: Its specificity is not known. Possible read error: a much larger clone is one base away.

Overall study results and limits: At resection, ubiquitous expanded tumor TCRs appeared in blood more than at follow-up.

Specified time point: sample taken at primary tumor resection. Whole RNA, which was extracted from tumor, nontumor lung tissue or frozen PBMC, was sequenced without any cell sorting. Individually, TCR cDNA molecules were each labelled with a unique molecular identifier. TCRdb independently ran MiXCR on the 5' RACE reads; one entry per CDR3 protein. The sample records tens of thousands of distinct CDR3 sequences, 4% to 6% being singletons. This clonotype originated in a female donor with early-stage non-small cell lung cancer. The sample was PBMCs, taken at surgery. V and J are TRBV7-8 and TRBJ2-7, with TRBD2 identical over 9 bases. The CDR3 loop is CASSFTSGCYEQYF. The DNA of the CDR3 is TGTGCCAGCAGCTTTACTAGCGGGTGCTACGAGCAGTACTTC. Full variable domain (rest looked up from reference TRBV7-8 and TRBJ2-7): GAGVSQSPRYKVAKRGQDVALRCDPISGHVSLFWYQQALGQGPEFLTYFQNEAQLDKSGLPSDRFFAERPEGSVSTLKIQRTQQEDSAVYLCASSFTSGCYEQYFGPGTRLTVT.